The present T cell receptor beta chain was sequenced within a study of blood T cell repertoires in COVID-19. Using immunoSEQ multiplex PCR, the repertoire was profiled, and TCRdb retains in-frame clones only, with some absent. This table has 150,000 or so clones, around four fifths appearing once. The CDR3 consists of 16 residues. In germline, CDR1 is SEHNR, CDR2 FQNEAQ (reference sequence). The trim removed 4 bases at V and 0 bases at J, leaving 7 bases unmatched. The origin of this receptor is a woman in her fifties or sixties with acute or convalescent COVID-19. The V and J genes are TRBV7-9 and TRBJ2-7; the match to TRBD1 covers 9 bases. Sequenced material: peripheral blood. CDR3 DNA sequence: TGTGCCAGCAGCTCGATCGACAGGGGGAGCTCCTACGAGCAGTACTTC. This codes for CASSSIDRGSSYEQYF.